Listed below are T cell receptor beta chains from one sample, sequenced in a study of cytomegalovirus exposure and HLA in healthy donors. Some clones are missing from TCRdb's copy, which holds only in-frame ones; the method was immunoSEQ multiplex PCR. The sample lists tens of thousands of clones, 65% to 70% seen once, with about 20% in the top ten. The sample was PBMCs. These receptors all stem from a man aged 40-49 years in good health and CMV-seropositive. CDR3s include the opening cysteine and the closing phenylalanine or tryptophan. The order of the fields is clone size, CDR3 length, D gene, V gene, J gene, CDR3 protein, CDR3 DNA. The D gene is left open where the match is weak. The size of a clone is reported for some rows only, either as once, few or many, or as a class for expanded clones.

.	12	.	TRBV29-1	TRBJ1-1	CSVYSMNTEAFF	TGCAGCGTTTACAGCATGAACACTGAAGCTTTCTTT
few	16	.	TRBV4-2	TRBJ1-6	CASSQEWQGFFSPLHF	TGTGCCAGCAGCCAAGAGTGGCAGGGCTTTTTTTCACCCCTCCACTTT
.	12	.	TRBV21-1	TRBJ1-5	CASSRQGSPQHF	TGTGCCAGCAGCAGACAGGGTTCGCCCCAGCATTTT
.	15	TRBD1	TRBV18	TRBJ2-7	CASSSGQGLSYEQYF	TGTGCCAGCTCGTCTGGACAGGGACTGTCCTACGAGCAGTACTTC
.	12	.	TRBV5-8	TRBJ2-7	CASSPPVTTGYF	TGTGCCAGCAGCCCCCCGGTGACGACGGGGTACTTC
once	14	.	TRBV10-3	TRBJ2-1	CAISEYEQYNEQFF	TGTGCCATCAGTGAGTATGAACAGTACAATGAGCAGTTCTTC
.	16	.	TRBV11-2	TRBJ1-1	CASSPSFRGLNTEAFF	TGTGCCAGCAGCCCTTCCTTCAGGGGCCTGAACACTGAAGCTTTCTTT
.	16	.	TRBV4-2	TRBJ1-2	CASSQDRGSSNYGYTF	TGTGCCAGCAGCCAAGATCGGGGGAGCTCCAACTATGGCTACACCTTC
few	14	TRBD2	TRBV5-4	TRBJ2-1	CASSPSGTINEQFF	TGTGCCAGCAGCCCAAGCGGGACGATCAATGAGCAGTTCTTC
.	15	TRBD1	TRBV5-1	TRBJ1-5	CASSPGTGVLQPQHF	TGCGCCAGCAGCCCCGGGACAGGGGTATTGCAGCCCCAGCATTTT
.	15	.	TRBV30	TRBJ2-3	CAWGLGDGNTDTQYF	TGTGCCTGGGGACTTGGGGATGGGAACACAGATACGCAGTATTTT
few	13	.	TRBV29-1	TRBJ2-3	CSVERAGDDTQYF	TGCAGCGTTGAAAGGGCAGGGGATGATACGCAGTATTTT
.	16	.	TRBV7-9	TRBJ1-1	CASSFFRTATNTEAFF	TGTGCCAGCAGCTTTTTCCGGACAGCGACTAACACTGAAGCTTTCTTT
.	15	.	TRBV2	TRBJ1-2	CASSDGRETYYGYTF	TGTGCCAGCAGTGATGGGAGAGAAACCTACTATGGCTACACCTTC
.	14	.	TRBV29-1	TRBJ2-5	CSVGLPGGQETQYF	TGCAGCGTTGGTTTGCCTGGGGGGCAAGAGACCCAGTACTTC
.	16	TRBD2	TRBV9	TRBJ2-2	CASSGLGGGAPGELFF	TGTGCCAGCAGCGGACTTGGCGGGGGGGCCCCCGGGGAGCTGTTTTTT
.	13	.	TRBV18	TRBJ2-7	CASSPPQRYEQYF	TGTGCCAGCTCACCACCACAACGCTACGAGCAGTACTTC
.	11	.	TRBV7-3	TRBJ1-6	CASPTPSPLHF	TGTGCCAGCCCTACCCCATCACCCCTCCACTTT
.	15	TRBD2	TRBV7-9	TRBJ2-5	CASSRLAGGQETQYF	TGTGCCAGCAGCCGACTAGCGGGGGGGCAAGAGACCCAGTACTTC
.	14	.	TRBV4-3	TRBJ1-2	CASSQVSGTTGYTF	TGCGCCAGCAGCCAAGTCTCCGGTACTACTGGCTACACCTTC
.	13	.	TRBV30	TRBJ1-1	CAWSSGKITEAFF	TGTGCCTGGAGTTCAGGGAAAATCACTGAAGCTTTCTTT
.	13	.	TRBV5-5	TRBJ2-7	CASSYLQGYEQYF	TGTGCCAGCAGCTATCTCCAGGGCTACGAGCAGTACTTC
.	17	TRBD2	TRBV5-1	TRBJ2-7	CASQIGASGGQPYEQYF	TGCGCCAGCCAAATAGGGGCTAGCGGGGGGCAACCCTACGAGCAGTACTTC
.	15	TRBD2	TRBV7-9	TRBJ2-5	CASRPPGLGQETQYF	TGTGCCAGCAGACCTCCGGGACTAGGGCAAGAGACCCAGTACTTC
once	18	.	TRBV2	TRBJ1-5	CASSEAAAGSLSNQPQHF	TGTGCCAGCAGTGAAGCTGCGGCGGGATCTCTTAGCAATCAGCCCCAGCATTTT
.	12	.	TRBV7-2	TRBJ2-7	CASSSASYEQYF	TGTGCCAGCAGCTCCGCCTCCTACGAGCAGTACTTC
.	14	.	TRBV7-6	TRBJ2-5	CASSSGITVETQYF	TGTGCCAGCAGCTCCGGGATAACTGTGGAGACCCAGTACTTC
.	15	.	TRBV7-6	TRBJ2-7	CASSSDSTPGYEQYF	TGTGCCAGCAGCTCAGACAGCACACCCGGCTACGAGCAGTACTTC
.	15	TRBD1	TRBV5-6	TRBJ1-3	CASSPWDRPGNTIYF	TGTGCCAGCAGCCCGTGGGACAGGCCTGGAAACACCATATATTTT
.	16	TRBD1	TRBV19	TRBJ1-3	CASSRQGTVAGNTIYF	TGTGCCAGTAGTAGACAGGGCACCGTCGCCGGAAACACCATATATTTT
.	16	.	TRBV2	TRBJ2-3	CASSVGSGASTDTQYF	TGTGCCAGCAGTGTTGGAAGCGGAGCCAGCACAGATACGCAGTATTTT
few	19	TRBD1	TRBV28	TRBJ1-6	CASRQPGQGALGYNSPLHF	TGTGCCAGCAGGCAGCCGGGACAGGGGGCCCTGGGGTATAATTCACCCCTCCACTTT
.	12	.	TRBV2	TRBJ1-2	CASSEQGFGYTF	TGTGCCAGCAGTGAACAGGGTTTCGGCTACACCTTC
.	14	TRBD1	TRBV10-3	TRBJ2-7	CAISEDRVSYEQYF	TGTGCCATCAGTGAGGACAGGGTAAGCTACGAGCAGTACTTC
.	16	.	TRBV5-4	TRBJ1-4	CASSLGGGGSREKLFF	TGTGCCAGCAGCTTGGGGGGGGGAGGCTCTAGGGAAAAACTGTTTTTT
.	13	TRBD2	TRBV7-2	TRBJ2-1	CASSPTSVSEQFF	TGTGCCAGCAGCCCGACTAGCGTTAGTGAGCAGTTCTTC
few	16	TRBD2	TRBV7-9	TRBJ2-1	CASSSGLAGGRNEQFF	TGTGCCAGCAGCTCGGGACTAGCGGGGGGTAGAAATGAGCAGTTCTTC
.	16	.	TRBV6-5	TRBJ2-5	CASSYSTPDMQETQYF	TGTGCCAGCAGTTACTCAACCCCGGACATGCAAGAGACCCAGTACTTC
.	14	TRBD2	TRBV11-2	TRBJ2-5	CASSSWTSGGAQYF	TGTGCCAGCAGCTCCTGGACTAGCGGGGGGGCCCAGTACTTC
few	13	TRBD1	TRBV7-3	TRBJ1-1	CASSLQGDTEAFF	TGTGCCAGCAGCTTACAGGGGGACACTGAAGCTTTCTTT
few	16	TRBD2	TRBV4-3	TRBJ2-3	CASSQSRGGPGDTQYF	TGCGCCAGCAGCCAAAGCCGGGGGGGCCCAGGAGATACGCAGTATTTT
.	14	.	TRBV27	TRBJ2-7	CASSLSPLSYEQYF	TGTGCCAGCAGTTTATCTCCTCTTTCCTACGAGCAGTACTTC
.	11	TRBD1	TRBV20-1	TRBJ2-1	CSGLRGYEQFF	TGCAGTGGCCTCAGGGGGTATGAGCAGTTCTTC
few	15	TRBD1	TRBV29-1	TRBJ1-5	CSVITETGRNQPQHF	TGCAGCGTCATAACGGAGACAGGGAGAAACCAGCCCCAGCATTTT
few	19	TRBD2	TRBV5-4	TRBJ2-5	CASSLDGTSGGTYQETQYF	TGTGCCAGCAGCTTGGATGGGACTAGCGGGGGCACGTACCAAGAGACCCAGTACTTC
.	16	.	TRBV9	TRBJ2-5	CASSATGGPVSQTQYF	TGTGCCAGCAGCGCCACCGGGGGTCCCGTCAGTCAGACCCAGTACTTC
once	14	TRBD2	TRBV7-2	TRBJ2-7	CASSYGTSGGEQYF	TGTGCCAGCAGCTATGGGACTAGCGGGGGTGAGCAGTACTTC
.	18	.	TRBV5-1	TRBJ2-5	CASTILRLLGVDQETQYF	TGCGCCAGCACCATACTTCGGCTACTAGGTGTGGACCAAGAGACCCAGTACTTC
few	13	.	TRBV11-3	TRBJ1-1	CASSLESSTEAFF	TGTGCCAGCAGCTTAGAATCCTCCACTGAAGCTTTCTTT
.	15	.	TRBV4-3	TRBJ1-4	CASSHDRRRNEKLFF	TGCGCCAGCAGCCACGACAGACGACGTAATGAAAAACTGTTTTTT
few	15	TRBD1	TRBV5-6	TRBJ2-3	CASTRGQGGADTQYF	TGTGCCAGCACCCGTGGACAGGGAGGAGCAGATACGCAGTATTTT
.	18	TRBD1	TRBV19	TRBJ1-2	CASSTTTGQGRANYGYTF	TGTGCCAGTAGTACTACAACGGGACAGGGCCGGGCTAACTATGGCTACACCTTC
.	12	.	TRBV28	TRBJ2-3	CASREGLDTQYF	TGTGCCAGCAGGGAGGGGTTGGATACGCAGTATTTT
.	13	.	TRBV2	TRBJ2-2	CASSEGGDWELFF	TGTGCCAGCAGTGAAGGAGGCGACTGGGAGCTGTTTTTT
.	15	.	TRBV4-3	TRBJ2-7	CASSQLVGLYYEQYF	TGCGCCAGCAGCCAGTTGGTCGGTCTCTACTACGAGCAGTACTTC